This entry lists 26 T cell receptor beta chains sequenced from one sample in a study of CD4 T cell repertoires in COVID-19. TCRdb's copy holds only in-frame clones and misses some; the assay was immunoSEQ multiplex PCR. Counted here are 60,000 to 90,000 clones, 83% occurring once; the ten biggest clones make up roughly 0.5%. Sequenced here: CD4+ T cells from peripheral blood, sampled after recovery from COVID-19. These receptor sequences come from a human donor who had COVID-19.

The CDR3 coding sequence is TGCAGCGTTGGTGCAGGGATGGACTATGGCTACACCTTC. It codes for CSVGAGMDYGYTF. The rearrangement uses TRBV29-1 and TRBJ1-2, with D maybe TRBD1 (5 bases). From germline, CDR1 is SQVTM and CDR2 ANQGSEA. V was clipped by 4 bases and J by 3 bases, with 12 bases between them. This CDR3 contains 13 residues.

The rearrangement uses TRBV12-3 or TRBV12-4 and TRBJ1-2; no firm D call. Trimming shortened V by 8 bases and J by 5 bases, and 9 bases separated the two germline ends. The CDR3 length is 11 residues. The DNA of the CDR3 is TGTGCCAGCTCCGGGCGGTATGGCTACACCTTC. Translated: CASSGRYGYTF.

This sequence joins TRBV6-1 and TRBJ1-2, with a tentative D call TRBD1 (6 bases). V was pared by 2 bases and J by 2 bases, with 9 bases between. The germline CDR1 and CDR2 sequences are MNHNS and SASEGT. The CDR3 extends over 14 amino acids. The CDR3 reads CASSEYGTNYGYTF. As DNA, the CDR3 is TGTGCCAGCAGTGAATACGGGACAAACTATGGCTACACCTTC.

This sequence joins TRBV30 and TRBJ2-1; 14 bases match TRBD2. The CDR3 spans 16 residues. Germline CDR1 and CDR2: GTSNPN and SVGIG (reference sequence). Trimming took 2 bases from V and 6 from J; bases not matched to a gene: 6. The CDR3 loop is CAWSPGTSGSSNEQFF. The CDR3 DNA follows: TGTGCCTGGAGTCCCGGGACTAGCGGGAGTAGCAATGAGCAGTTCTTC.

V is TRBV6-5 and J is TRBJ2-3; D possibly corresponds to TRBD2 (6 bases). Per germline, CDR1 MNHEY and CDR2 SVGAGI. This CDR3 region has 14 residues. Trimming stripped 6 bases from V and 0 bases from J, with 10 bases between. The CDR3 here is CASRVADSTDTQYF. The CDR3 DNA sequence: TGTGCCAGCAGGGTAGCGGATAGCACAGATACGCAGTATTTT.

J is TRBJ2-5 and V is TRBV14, with 8 bases lining up with TRBD2. The germline V gene encodes CDR1 SGHDN and CDR2 FVKESK. This CDR3 has 17 amino acids. J was trimmed by 4 bases and V by 1 base; bases with no gene match: 11. The CDR3 loop reads CASSQGTSGPRTETQYF. CDR3 nucleotide sequence: TGTGCCAGCAGCCAAGGAACTAGCGGTCCTAGGACAGAGACCCAGTACTTC.

This chain connects TRBV11-3 to TRBJ1-6; D is possibly TRBD1 (6 bases). The CDR3 is made up of 13 amino acids. Trimming removed 0 bases from V and 10 bases from J, with 7 bases in between. Germline V CDR1 and CDR2: SGHNT, YENEEA. The CDR3 here is CASSLEGGSPLHF. CDR3 bases: TGTGCCAGCAGCTTAGAAGGGGGGTCACCCCTCCACTTT.

This chain joins TRBV19 and TRBJ1-6; D remains unclear. This CDR3 has 15 residues. Trimming stripped 3 bases from V and 7 bases from J, with 13 bases between. Germline CDR1 LNHDA, CDR2 SQIVND (reference sequence). The CDR3 nucleotides are TGTGCCAGTAGTATGCTTCCGGACTCCAATTCACCCCTCCACTTT. Translated, it gives CASSMLPDSNSPLHF.

This sequence joins TRBV6-5 and TRBJ2-7; D is unresolved. The CDR3 extends over 12 amino acids. Germline assignment: CDR1 MNHEY and CDR2 SVGAGI. The V and J ends lost 6 bases and 4 bases respectively, with 10 bases between them. The CDR3 DNA is TGTGCCAGCAGCATCGACGGATACGAGCAGTACTTC. The encoded protein is CASSIDGYEQYF.

The chain is built from TRBV2 and TRBJ2-2; D perhaps matches TRBD2 (7 bases). V was trimmed by 7 bases and J by 2 bases, leaving 23 bases between them. The CDR3 length is 18 residues. CDR1 SNHLY and CDR2 FYNNEI come from the germline V gene. The CDR3 sequence is CASTAGVQGWINTGELFF. In nucleotides, the CDR3 is TGTGCCAGCACCGCGGGGGTCCAGGGGTGGATAAACACCGGGGAGCTGTTTTTT.

The chain recombines TRBV6-1 with TRBJ2-7; no reliable D call. Germline V gives CDR1 MNHNS, CDR2 SASEGT. The CDR3 runs 14 residues. V lost 0 bases and J 2 bases, leaving 8 bases between the germline ends. The CDR3 nucleotides are TGTGCCAGCAGTGAAGCACTCGGCCCCTACGAGCAGTACTTC. As protein: CASSEALGPYEQYF.

This clone was picked up one time. The gene calls are TRBV7-8 and TRBJ2-5, with TRBD2 matching over 8 bases. V was clipped by 4 bases and J by 4 bases; unmatched bases: 5. The germline CDR1 and CDR2 sequences are SGHVS and FQNEAQ. There are 14 residues in the CDR3. The CDR3 coding sequence is TGTGCCAGCAGCTCGGGGGGGTTTATAGAGACCCAGTACTTC. Amino acids: CASSSGGFIETQYF. The complete variable domain, with remaining parts taken from reference TRBV7-8 and TRBJ2-5, reads GAGVSQSPRYKVAKRGQDVALRCDPISGHVSLFWYQQALGQGPEFLTYFQNEAQLDKSGLPSDRFFAERPEGSVSTLKIQRTQQEDSAVYLCASSSGGFIETQYFGPGTRLLVL.

V gene TRBV7-2 combines with J gene TRBJ2-3; tentatively, D is TRBD2 (5 bases). Between the trimmed V and J ends, which lost 2 bases and 5 bases, there was a span of 17 bases. The length of the CDR3 is 16 residues. CDR1 and CDR2 (germline): SGHTA, FQGNSA. The CDR3 region is CASSLSVIGLQDTQYF. CDR3 bases: TGTGCCAGCAGCTTAAGTGTCATAGGACTCCAAGATACGCAGTATTTT.

This clone was observed a few times. V gene TRBV4-2 combines with J gene TRBJ1-2; tentatively, D is TRBD1 (5 bases). The CDR3 contains 15 residues. Germline loops: CDR1 LGHNA, CDR2 YNFKEQ. V was shortened by 0 bases and J by 4 bases, with 12 bases between the two germline ends. The CDR3 DNA reads TGTGCCAGCAGCCAAGATGAGGCAGGGACCTATGGCTACACCTTC. Translating it yields CASSQDEAGTYGYTF.

This clone was seen only a few times. This chain connects TRBV10-3 to TRBJ2-7; 9 bases are a match to TRBD1. The CDR3 sequence is 14 residues long. The junction had 6 bases not matched to a gene; V was cut back by 6 bases and J by 3 bases. The V gene's germline CDR1 is ENHRY and CDR2 SYGVKD. The CDR3 loop reads CAISSGTGSYEQYF. The CDR3 nucleotides are TGTGCCATCAGCTCCGGGACAGGGAGCTACGAGCAGTACTTC.

The chain carries TRBV10-2 and TRBJ1-5, with 9 bases matching TRBD1. Unmatched junction bases numbered 7, after V lost 4 bases and J lost 6 bases. CDR1 and CDR2 (germline): WSHSY, SAAADI. The CDR3 totals 15 residues. The CDR3 bases are TGCGCCAGCAGTGCTACCGGGACAGGGTTTCAGCCCCAGCATTTT. This gives the protein CASSATGTGFQPQHF.

This sequence joins TRBV11-3 and TRBJ2-1, with 14 bases aligning to TRBD2. The ends lost 5 bases at V and 8 bases at J; junction bases unmatched: 8. The CDR3 is made up of 16 amino acids. CDR1 and CDR2 (germline): SGHNT, YENEEA. CDR3 nucleotide sequence: TGTGCCAGCAGCACGGGACTAGCGGGAGTTACCGATGAGCAGTTCTTC. Translated: CASSTGLAGVTDEQFF.

The chain recombines TRBV2 with TRBJ1-5, with 7 positions matching TRBD1. Germline loops: CDR1 SNHLY, CDR2 FYNNEI. The CDR3 runs to 15 residues. V shed 6 bases and J 0 bases; nucleotides not matched to a gene: 5. Here the CDR3 DNA reads TGTGCCAGCAGGCGTACAGGGGTTAGCAATCAGCCCCAGCATTTT. Translating it yields CASRRTGVSNQPQHF.

A single count supports this clone. V and J are TRBV28 and TRBJ2-1; D may be TRBD1 (6 bases). V shed 2 bases and J shed 0 bases, with 11 bases lying between them. Germline V gene sequence: CDR1 MDHEN, CDR2 SYDVKM. CDR3 size: 16 residues. The CDR3 DNA reads as TGTGCCAGCAGTTTAGGACAGACGAGCTCCTACAATGAGCAGTTCTTC. Translating gives CASSLGQTSSYNEQFF.

The rearrangement links TRBV20-1 to TRBJ2-7; D unclear. V lost 5 bases and J lost 1, with 6 bases in between. CDR1 DFQATT and CDR2 SNEGSKA come from the germline V gene (reference sequence). CDR3 length equals 11 residues. The CDR3 loop reads CSAALSYEQYF. CDR3 DNA sequence: TGCAGTGCTGCGCTATCCTACGAGCAGTACTTC.

CDR3 in amino acids: CASSVGTANEKLFF. CDR3 nucleotide sequence: TGTGCCAGCAGCGTCGGGACAGCTAATGAAAAACTGTTTTTT. This chain uses TRBV5-8 with TRBJ1-4, with 7 positions matching TRBD1. Germline V gives CDR1 SGHTS, CDR2 YDEGEE. The V gene end was trimmed by 4 bases and the J gene end by 3 bases; junction bases not matched to a gene: 3. The length of the CDR3 is 14 residues. The full variable domain, in which reference TRBV5-8 and TRBJ1-4 provide the parts outside the CDR3, is EAGVTQSPTHLIKTRGQQATLRCSPISGHTSVYWYQQALGLGLQFLLWYDEGEERNRGNFPPRFSGRQFPNYSSELNVNALELEDSALYLCASSVGTANEKLFFGSGTQLSVL.

V and J are TRBV24-1 and TRBJ2-3, with 9 positions matching TRBD1. V gave up 9 bases and J gave up 3 bases; unmatched junction bases: 6. Germline V gene sequence: CDR1 KGHDR, CDR2 SFDVKD. The CDR3 consists of 14 residues. The CDR3 DNA sequence: TGTGCCACCCAGGGGACAGGGCTTACAGATACGCAGTATTTT. Amino acids: CATQGTGLTDTQYF.

The chain is built from TRBV6-6 and TRBJ1-2, with 10 bases matching TRBD1. CDR3 size: 14 residues. The V and J ends lost 2 bases and 8 bases, in that order; junction bases with no gene match: 5. Germline V gene lookup returns CDR1 MNHNY and CDR2 SVGAGI (reference sequence). Here the CDR3 DNA reads TGTGCCAGCAGTTACAGGACAGGGGGGGAAGGCTACACCTTC. This sequence encodes CASSYRTGGEGYTF.

CDR3 nucleotides: TGCGCCAGCAGCTTGGGGCAGACTAAAGAGACCCAGTACTTC. It translates to CASSLGQTKETQYF. This chain joins TRBV5-1 and TRBJ2-5; D perhaps matches TRBD2 (5 bases). The CDR3 contains 14 residues. The V and J ends lost 0 bases and 3 bases respectively, with 9 bases between them. Germline assignment: CDR1 SGHRS and CDR2 YFSETQ. Full variable domain (remainder filled in from reference TRBV5-1 and TRBJ2-5): KAGVTQTPRYLIKTRGQQVTLSCSPISGHRSVSWYQQTPGQGLQFLFEYFSETQRNKGNFPGRFSGRQFSNSRSEMNVSTLELGDSALYLCASSLGQTKETQYFGPGTRLLVL.

The V call is TRBV6-5, the J call TRBJ2-1, with D unresolved. Germline CDR1 MNHEY, CDR2 SVGAGI. This CDR3 has 12 amino acids. The germline V and J ends were trimmed by 4 bases and 6 bases, with 7 bases remaining between them. This CDR3 reads CASSLESNEQFF. DNA for the CDR3: TGTGCCAGCAGTTTGGAGAGCAATGAGCAGTTCTTC.

This clone was seen more than once but under ten times. The V call is TRBV7-7, the J call TRBJ2-5; tentative D call: TRBD1 (6 bases). The germline V gene encodes CDR1 SSHAT and CDR2 FNYEAQ (reference sequence). The CDR3 length is 13 residues. Trimming cost V 3 bases and J 4 bases, with 9 bases left between them. In DNA form, the CDR3 reads TGTGCCAGCAGCTTCGGCAGGGGAGAGACCCAGTACTTC. As protein: CASSFGRGETQYF.